This T cell receptor (beta chain) came from a study of blood T cells in healthy people across ages. The second PCR ran about 6 to 11 cycles with a sample-barcoded 5' primer and J-beta primers. TCRdb itself ran the 5' RACE reads through MiXCR, one entry per CDR3 protein. The sample contains 600,000 to 900,000 distinct CDR3 sequences, roughly 26% of which appear only once. Of note for this clonotype: Antigen specificity is unknown.

At least 6.5 million PBMCs were isolated per sample. Broader study findings: PBMCs went unsorted, and a conclusive naive versus antigen-experienced comparison was therefore prevented. As age increased, TCR beta diversity per million T cells fell in a roughly linear fashion.

The CDR3 length is 15 residues. Losses at the gene ends were 1 base for V and 5 bases for J; bases not matched to a gene: 5. This same sample was also part of a study on T cells of mothers and their children.

Specimen: blood. J is TRBJ2-1 and V is TRBV12-3 or TRBV12-4; 7 nucleotides align to TRBD1. The sequence was obtained from a boy under 18 in good health. CDR3 loop: CASSLVLGGHNEQFF. Here the CDR3 DNA reads TGTGCCAGCAGTTTAGTACTAGGGGGCCACAATGAGCAGTTCTTC.